The T cell receptor (beta chain) under discussion was sequenced for a study of T cell changes during pregnancy in multiple sclerosis. The germline V gene has CDR1 SGHVS and CDR2 FQNEAQ. V was cut by 3 bases and J by 3 bases, with 9 bases left in between. The CDR3 length is 13 residues. TCRdb's copy holds only in-frame clones and misses some; the assay was immunoSEQ multiplex PCR. The sample lists fewer than 40,000 clones; over 85% were seen once. This TCR was recovered from a female donor with multiple sclerosis, enrolled in a pregnancy study. Sequencing used CD8+ T cells from peripheral blood mononuclear cells, obtained in the first trimester of pregnancy. V is TRBV7-8 and J is TRBJ2-7, with D perhaps TRBD2 (5 bases). CDR3 in DNA: TGTGCCAGCAGCTTTTTCGGGGTCTACGAGCAGTACTTC. Translated, it gives CASSFFGVYEQYF.